This T cell receptor (beta chain) comes out of a study of T cells in Graves' hyperthyroidism and ophthalmopathy. This clonotype was observed a few times. Amplification targeted TCR beta CDR3 regions from RNA transcripts. Carried out on the TCR CDR3, a first-round RT-PCR used the HTBI primer set. TCRdb passed the multiplex PCR reads through MiXCR, listing each CDR3 protein once. The data show some 500,000 distinct CDR3 sequences, with approximately 14% seen just once and around 17% held by the top ten. V lost 4 bases and J lost 5; bases outside the gene matches: 10. CDR1 is MGHDK and CDR2 is SYGVNS in the germline V gene. This CDR3 is built from 15 residues.

What was sequenced was blood. This rearrangement joins TRBV25-1 to TRBJ1-2; TRBD1 matches 7 bases. This receptor was identified in a woman between 18 and 29 years old with Graves' hyperthyroidism. The CDR3 is CASSVWDREFYGYTF. CDR3 coding DNA: TGTGCCAGCAGTGTTTGGGACAGAGAGTTTTATGGCTACACCTTC.